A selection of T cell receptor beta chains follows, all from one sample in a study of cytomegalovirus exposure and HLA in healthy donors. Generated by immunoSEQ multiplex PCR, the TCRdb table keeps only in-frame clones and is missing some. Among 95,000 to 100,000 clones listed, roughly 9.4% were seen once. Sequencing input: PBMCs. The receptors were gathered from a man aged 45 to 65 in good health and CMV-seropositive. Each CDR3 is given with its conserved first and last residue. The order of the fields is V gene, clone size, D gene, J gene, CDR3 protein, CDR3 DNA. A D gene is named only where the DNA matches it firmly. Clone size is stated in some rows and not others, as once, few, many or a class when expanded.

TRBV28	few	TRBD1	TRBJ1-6	CASRTTGQGHNSPLHF	TGTGCCAGCAGAACCACGGGACAGGGCCATAATTCACCCCTCCACTTT
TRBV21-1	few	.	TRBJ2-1	CASSPTERRPSYNEQFF	TGTGCCAGCAGCCCGACGGAGAGGCGACCATCCTACAATGAGCAGTTCTTC
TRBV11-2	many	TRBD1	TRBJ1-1	CASAAGQYTEAFF	TGTGCCAGCGCCGCGGGACAGTACACTGAAGCTTTCTTT
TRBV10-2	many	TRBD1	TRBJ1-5	CASRGQGDQPQHF	TGCGCCAGCAGGGGACAGGGGGATCAGCCCCAGCATTTT
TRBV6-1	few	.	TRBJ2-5	CASQKGPGLWTQYF	TGTGCCAGCCAGAAAGGTCCAGGATTGTGGACCCAGTACTTC
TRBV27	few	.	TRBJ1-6	CASSKGGGRYNSPLHF	TGTGCCAGCAGTAAGGGGGGGGGTAGGTATAATTCACCCCTCCACTTT
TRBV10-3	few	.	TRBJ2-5	CAISPGQIQETQYF	TGTGCCATCAGTCCTGGTCAGATACAAGAGACCCAGTACTTC
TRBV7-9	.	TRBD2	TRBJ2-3	CASSLAAGSADTQYF	TGTGCCAGCAGCTTAGCAGCGGGGTCCGCAGATACGCAGTATTTT
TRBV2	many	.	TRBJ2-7	CASSQPRGEQYF	TGTGCCAGCAGCCAGCCGCGAGGCGAGCAGTACTTC
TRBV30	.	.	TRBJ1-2	CAWSRGENYGYTF	TGTGCCTGGAGTCGGGGGGAAAACTATGGCTACACCTTC
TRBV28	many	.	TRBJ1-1	CASRPRHRNTEAFF	TGTGCCAGCAGACCCCGTCACAGGAACACTGAAGCTTTCTTT
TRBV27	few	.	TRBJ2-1	CASSSGHSYNEQFF	TGTGCCAGCAGTTCAGGACACTCCTACAATGAGCAGTTCTTC
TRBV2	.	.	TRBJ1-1	CASSARTGPNTEAFF	TGTGCCAGCAGTGCTAGAACAGGGCCGAACACTGAAGCTTTCTTT
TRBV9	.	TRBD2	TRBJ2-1	CASTATGGYNEQFF	TGTGCCAGCACGGCAACCGGGGGGTACAATGAGCAGTTCTTC
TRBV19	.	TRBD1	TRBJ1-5	CASSMDRWPQHF	TGTGCCAGTAGTATGGACAGGTGGCCCCAGCATTTT
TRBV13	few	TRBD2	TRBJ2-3	CASSQAGEAGDTQYF	TGTGCCAGCAGCCAGGCGGGAGAGGCGGGGGATACGCAGTATTTT
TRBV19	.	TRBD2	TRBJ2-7	CASSVVAGPYYEQYF	TGTGCCAGTAGTGTGGTAGCGGGACCCTACTACGAGCAGTACTTC
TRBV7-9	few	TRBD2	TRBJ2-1	CASSSGLAIGDEQFF	TGTGCCAGCAGCTCCGGACTAGCTATTGGGGATGAGCAGTTCTTC
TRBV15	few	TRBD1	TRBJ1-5	CATSRLTGVEQPQHF	TGTGCCACCAGCAGACTAACAGGGGTAGAACAGCCCCAGCATTTT
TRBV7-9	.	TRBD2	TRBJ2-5	CASSLGTSGRGQETQYF	TGTGCCAGCAGCTTAGGGACTAGCGGGAGAGGCCAAGAGACCCAGTACTTC
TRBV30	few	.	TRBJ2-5	CAWTPDRPRGTQYF	TGTGCCTGGACCCCTGATAGGCCGAGAGGGACCCAGTACTTC
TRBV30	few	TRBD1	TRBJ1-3	CAWKRGTGTGLEGNTIYF	TGTGCCTGGAAACGGGGAACCGGGACAGGGTTAGAGGGAAACACCATATATTTT
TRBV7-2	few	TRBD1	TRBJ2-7	CASSLVRDRSYEQYF	TGTGCCAGCAGCTTAGTTCGGGACAGGTCCTACGAGCAGTACTTC
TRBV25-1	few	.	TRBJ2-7	CARKNREGWYEQYF	TGTGCCAGAAAGAACAGGGAGGGTTGGTACGAGCAGTACTTC
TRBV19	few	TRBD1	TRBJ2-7	CASSTYDRDRVHEQYF	TGTGCCAGTAGTACATACGACCGGGACAGGGTCCACGAGCAGTACTTC
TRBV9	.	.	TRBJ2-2	CASSSRLVNTGDLFF	TGTGCCAGCAGCTCCCGACTAGTTAACACCGGGGATCTGTTTTTT
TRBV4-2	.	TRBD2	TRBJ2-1	CASSQDPSGRFQFF	TGTGCCAGCAGCCAAGACCCTAGCGGGAGGTTTCAGTTCTTC
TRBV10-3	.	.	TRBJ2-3	CAISNSGLNGGTDTQYF	TGTGCCATCAGTAATAGCGGACTTAACGGTGGCACAGATACGCAGTATTTT
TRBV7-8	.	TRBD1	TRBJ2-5	CASSDRVGTQYF	TGTGCCAGCAGCGACAGGGTAGGGACCCAGTACTTC
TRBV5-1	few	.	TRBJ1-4	CASSPTAVGVRGNEKLFF	TGCGCCAGCAGCCCCACGGCCGTGGGAGTGCGGGGCAATGAAAAACTGTTTTTT
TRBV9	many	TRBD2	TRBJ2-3	CASSVYGGRDTQYF	TGTGCCAGCAGCGTATACGGCGGGAGAGATACGCAGTATTTT
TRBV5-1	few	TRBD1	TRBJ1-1	CASSGRQGNTEAFF	TGCGCCAGCAGCGGCCGACAGGGGAACACTGAAGCTTTCTTT
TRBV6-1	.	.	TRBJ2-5	CASRGQQETQYF	TGTGCCAGCAGAGGACAGCAAGAGACCCAGTACTTC
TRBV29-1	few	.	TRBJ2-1	CSVEVAVEQFF	TGCAGCGTTGAGGTGGCAGTGGAGCAGTTCTTC
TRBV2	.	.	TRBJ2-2	CASRTDRNTGELFF	TGTGCCAGCAGGACAGACAGGAACACCGGGGAGCTGTTTTTT
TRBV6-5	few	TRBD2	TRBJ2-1	CASSQTSGRYNEQFF	TGTGCCAGCAGCCAGACTAGCGGGAGGTACAATGAGCAGTTCTTC
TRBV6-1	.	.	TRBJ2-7	CASSGAWDTLTYEQYF	TGTGCCAGCAGTGGAGCATGGGACACCTTAACCTACGAGCAGTACTTC
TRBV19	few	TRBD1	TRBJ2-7	CASSIGQGLGYEQYF	TGTGCCAGTAGTATCGGACAGGGCTTAGGCTACGAGCAGTACTTC
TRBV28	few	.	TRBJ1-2	CASSLEVPESYGYTF	TGTGCCAGCAGTTTAGAGGTACCTGAGAGCTATGGCTACACCTTC
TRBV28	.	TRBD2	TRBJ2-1	CASSLAGLAGSYNEQFF	TGTGCCAGCAGTTTAGCAGGACTAGCGGGCTCCTACAATGAGCAGTTCTTC
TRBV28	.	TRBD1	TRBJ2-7	CASSVYPSSDRGFSYEQYF	TGTGCCAGCAGTGTTTACCCATCATCGGACAGGGGATTCTCCTACGAGCAGTACTTC
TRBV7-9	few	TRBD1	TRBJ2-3	CASSLVQGAPPTDTQYF	TGTGCCAGCAGCTTAGTACAGGGGGCGCCCCCCACAGATACGCAGTATTTT
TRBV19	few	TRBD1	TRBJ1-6	CASTARQGRNSPLHF	TGTGCCAGTACCGCGAGACAGGGGCGGAATTCACCCCTCCACTTT
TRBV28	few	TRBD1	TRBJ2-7	CASRITTGMSYEQYF	TGTGCCAGCAGAATAACGACAGGGATGTCCTACGAGCAGTACTTC
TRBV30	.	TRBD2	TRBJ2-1	CAWRTSGANEQFF	TGTGCCTGGAGAACCAGCGGGGCCAATGAGCAGTTCTTC
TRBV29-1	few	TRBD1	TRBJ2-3	CSGSGQGYNTQYF	TGCAGCGGATCGGGACAGGGATATAATACGCAGTATTTT
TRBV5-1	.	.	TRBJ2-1	CASSSRLGQFF	TGCGCCAGCAGCTCCAGGTTGGGGCAGTTCTTC
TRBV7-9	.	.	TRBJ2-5	CASSLVGYGETQYF	TGTGCCAGCAGCTTAGTCGGGTATGGAGAGACCCAGTACTTC
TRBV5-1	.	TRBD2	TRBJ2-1	CASSARGASGNNEQFF	TGCGCCAGCAGCGCCCGGGGGGCTAGCGGGAACAATGAGCAGTTCTTC
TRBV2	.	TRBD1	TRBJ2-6	CASAFTGAGANVLTF	TGTGCCAGCGCCTTCACAGGGGCTGGGGCCAACGTCCTGACTTTC
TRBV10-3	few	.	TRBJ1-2	CATWLGRDIFNYGYTF	TGTGCCACCTGGCTGGGCAGAGACATTTTTAACTATGGCTACACCTTC
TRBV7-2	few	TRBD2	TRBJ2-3	CASSPLAGSTDTQYF	TGTGCCAGCAGCCCCCTAGCGGGAAGCACAGATACGCAGTATTTT
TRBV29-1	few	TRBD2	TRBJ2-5	CSVEVGGGETQYF	TGCAGCGTTGAAGTAGGCGGGGGAGAGACCCAGTACTTC
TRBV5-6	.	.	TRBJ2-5	CASSSQGSGGQETQYF	TGTGCCAGCAGTTCACAGGGTTCTGGGGGCCAAGAGACCCAGTACTTC
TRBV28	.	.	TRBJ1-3	CASTSGDSGNTIYF	TGTGCCAGTACCAGCGGAGACTCTGGAAACACCATATATTTT
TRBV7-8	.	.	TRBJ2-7	CASSLWAEDEQYF	TGTGCCAGCAGCTTGTGGGCGGAGGACGAGCAGTACTTC
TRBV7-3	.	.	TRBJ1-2	CASSLNPGQGYGYTF	TGTGCCAGCAGCTTAAACCCAGGGCAGGGCTATGGCTACACCTTC
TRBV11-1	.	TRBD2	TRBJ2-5	CASSPAGGQGETQYF	TGTGCCAGCAGCCCGGCGGGAGGGCAGGGAGAGACCCAGTACTTC